This record looks at one T cell receptor (beta chain) sequence and its context. Its specificity is unknown. These data are taken from a study of monozygotic twins with inflammatory bowel disease. General study results and limits: What may have added variability to patient repertoires is that immunosuppressive treatments differed. Relative to healthy twins, IBD patients had fewer clonotypes in common with others, a gap that was especially apparent with disease activity.

The CDR3 contains 16 residues. Researchers used roughly 3,800 ng of total RNA for each TCR library. With the 5' RACE reads reprocessed, TCRdb shows one record per CDR3 protein and no DNA. This repertoire comprises just over 300,000 distinct CDR3 sequences; its ten largest clones make up less than 6.5%. The chain combines TRBV12-3 or TRBV12-4 with TRBJ2-7; TCRdb selects TRBD2, and the lack of DNA leaves this call unchecked. The sequencing sample was made of blood. The receptor comes from a human donor with ulcerative colitis or Crohn's disease, or a healthy co-twin of an affected twin (not recorded which). Here the CDR3 reads CASSPASGGLIYEQYF.